Shown below are 15 T cell receptor beta chains from a single sample sequenced in a study of T cells in Graves' hyperthyroidism and ophthalmopathy. The investigators amplified TCR beta CDR3 regions from RNA transcripts. HTBI primers were employed in a first-round RT-PCR of the TCR CDR3. A single record per CDR3 protein comes from TCRdb applying MiXCR to the multiplex PCR reads. Among 300,000 to 400,000 distinct CDR3 sequences listed, 18% were seen once. Specimen: blood. Source of these receptors: a woman in her fifties or sixties with Graves' hyperthyroidism.

The CDR3 here is CASSNGGGLYF. The CDR3 nucleotides are TGTGCCAGCAGCAACGGGGGCGGGTTATACTTC. This chain uses TRBV5-4 with TRBJ2-5; D might be TRBD1 or TRBD2, each matching 6 bases. Trimming left V 4 bases short and J 14 bases short, with 15 bases between. The CDR3 consists of 11 residues. Germline V gives CDR1 SGHNT, CDR2 YYREEE (reference sequence). Full variable domain (outside the CDR3, taken from reference TRBV5-4 and TRBJ2-5): ETGVTQSPTHLIKTRGQQVTLRCSSQSGHNTVSWYQQALGQGPQFIFQYYREEENGRGNFPPRFSGLQFPNYSSELNVNALELDDSALYLCASSNGGGLYFGPGTRLLVL.

CDR3 bases: TGTGCCAGCAGCCCCGCGGGGACCGAGTATGGCTACACCTTC. Amino acids: CASSPAGTEYGYTF. The V and J genes are TRBV16 and TRBJ1-2, with a weak D call TRBD1 (5 bases). Between the trimmed V and J ends, which lost 4 bases and 5 bases, there was a span of 14 bases. Germline-derived CDR1 and CDR2 are KGHSY and FQNENV. This CDR3 has 14 amino acids.

The chain recombines TRBV29-1 with TRBJ2-3; D is undetermined. With 3 bases removed from V and 5 bases from J, the gap between germline ends came to 12 bases. The CDR3 is 13 amino acids. Per germline, CDR1 SQVTM and CDR2 ANQGSEA. Here the CDR3 DNA reads TGCAGCGTTGATTCTAGGGTGGGAGATACGCAGTATTTT. Translating it yields CSVDSRVGDTQYF.

This clonotype was counted a few times. The J gene is TRBJ1-2, the V gene TRBV6-2 or TRBV6-3; no firm D call. CDR3 size: 14 residues. V was cut by 5 bases and J by 3 bases, with 13 bases left in between. CDR1 is MNHEY, CDR2 SVGEGT, per germline. CDR3 DNA: TGTGCCAGCAGTCGCCCTACAGATTACTATGGCTACACCTTC. It codes for CASSRPTDYYGYTF.

The table lists this clonotype with many counts. This chain uses TRBV5-1 with TRBJ1-5; no reliable D call. The V gene's germline CDR1 is SGHRS and CDR2 YFSETQ. V lost 1 base and J lost 0, with 11 bases in between. The CDR3 runs to 16 residues. For the CDR3, the DNA is TGCGCCAGCAGCTTGTGGGCAGTCGATAGCAATCAGCCCCAGCATTTT. This translates into CASSLWAVDSNQPQHF.

This clonotype was counted a few times. The rearrangement uses TRBV5-1 and TRBJ1-2, with D hard to call. The CDR3 spans 13 residues. Germline CDR1 is SGHRS and CDR2 is YFSETQ. Trimming stripped 0 bases from V and 4 bases from J, with 7 bases between. Written as DNA, the CDR3 is TGCGCCAGCAGCTTGGAGTCAGTCTATGGCTACACCTTC. Its translation: CASSLESVYGYTF.

The genes are TRBV20-1 and TRBJ2-1; 11 bases align to TRBD2. CDR1 and CDR2 (germline): DFQATT, SNEGSKA (reference sequence). The ends lost 6 bases at V and 7 bases at J; junction bases unmatched: 11. The CDR3 totals 15 residues. CDR3 residues: CSAPELAGARNEQFF. The CDR3 region has the DNA TGCAGTGCACCGGAACTAGCGGGAGCTCGGAATGAGCAGTTCTTC.

This clonotype was counted only a few times. The chain employs TRBV7-2 and TRBJ2-1; possibly TRBD2 for D (5 bases). This CDR3 spans 15 amino acids. The V end lost 5 bases, the J end lost 9 bases, and 20 bases lay between the germline ends. Looked up from germline, CDR1 is SGHTA and CDR2 is FQGNSA. CDR3 loop: CASSRPTGMVVEQFF. The CDR3 DNA sequence: TGTGCCAGCAGCCGTCCGACCGGGATGGTCGTTGAGCAGTTCTTC.

This clonotype was detected ten times or more. This chain links TRBV6-4 with TRBJ2-1; 11 bases align to TRBD2. This CDR3 has 13 residues. Germline V lookup: CDR1 MRHNA, CDR2 SNTAGT. V gave up 10 bases and J gave up 7 bases; unmatched junction bases: 6. The CDR3 loop reads CATYSGRGNEQFF. The CDR3 DNA reads TGTGCCACTTATAGCGGGAGGGGTAATGAGCAGTTCTTC.

The chain employs TRBV15 and TRBJ2-3; perhaps TRBD1 as D (6 bases). The CDR3 contains 16 residues. From germline, CDR1 is LNHNV and CDR2 YYDKDF (reference sequence). Trimming took off 1 base at V and 6 bases at J, with 17 bases between the two ends. CDR3 sequence: CATSRANRVIRDTQYF. CDR3 nucleotide sequence: TGTGCCACCAGCAGAGCTAACAGGGTGATTAGGGATACGCAGTATTTT.

V and J are TRBV24-1 and TRBJ2-7; TRBD1 agrees at 8 bases. There are 13 residues in the CDR3. Trimming took 6 bases from V and 3 from J; bases not matched to a gene: 3. CDR1 and CDR2 (germline): KGHDR, SFDVKD. CDR3 in DNA: TGTGCCACCAGTAATACAGGGGGCTACGAGCAGTACTTC. Translated, it gives CATSNTGGYEQYF.

About this clonotype: A much larger clone sits a single nucleotide away, making a read error possible. The CDR3 is CASSFGGSGETQFF. The CDR3 region has the DNA TGTGCCAGCAGTTTCGGCGGGAGTGGGGAGACCCAGTTCTTC. This chain connects TRBV12-3 or TRBV12-4 to TRBJ2-5; 7 bases fit TRBD2. Judging by the DNA end, TRBJ2-1 fits better; the J call may be wrong. The CDR3 sequence is 14 residues long.

In this sample, this clonotype turned up a few times. V and J are TRBV10-3 and TRBJ2-1, with 10 bases identical to TRBD2. Germline V gene lookup returns CDR1 ENHRY and CDR2 SYGVKD. The CDR3 contains 15 residues. V gave up 9 bases and J gave up 0 bases; unmatched junction bases: 5. CDR3 loop: CAMSSGRDSYNEQFF. The CDR3 nucleotides read TGTGCCATGTCCAGCGGGAGGGACTCCTACAATGAGCAGTTCTTC.

This clonotype has just a few counts. The chain combines TRBV28 with TRBJ1-6; D possibly corresponds to TRBD1 (6 bases). This CDR3 is 17 amino acids long. Trimming took 2 bases from V and 1 from J, leaving 12 bases between them. Per germline, CDR1 MDHEN and CDR2 SYDVKM. The CDR3 sequence is CASSLLPQGSYNSPLHF. The CDR3 nucleotides read TGTGCCAGCAGTTTACTCCCACAGGGTTCCTATAATTCACCCCTCCACTTT. Looking up the rest from reference TRBV28 and TRBJ1-6 gives the full variable domain: DVKVTQSSRYLVKRTGEKVFLECVQDMDHENMFWYRQDPGLGLRLIYFSYDVKMKEKGDIPEGYSVSREKKERFSLILESASTNQTSMYLCASSLLPQGSYNSPLHFGNGTRLTVT.

The table lists this clonotype with many counts. CDR3 sequence: CASSGGTSGRSDTQYF. CDR3 coding DNA: TGTGCCAGCAGCGGAGGGACTAGCGGGAGATCAGATACGCAGTATTTT. The chain joins TRBV11-2 to TRBJ2-3; TRBD2 agrees at 14 bases. Trimming at V came to 5 bases and at J to 4 bases, leaving 5 bases not matched to a gene. Germline V gene sequence: CDR1 SGHAT, CDR2 FQNNGV. The CDR3 consists of 16 residues.